The 6 T cell receptor beta chains given below trace back to one sample, sequenced in a study of human T cells and chemical hapten exposure. TCRdb reprocessed the RACE reads via MiXCR and lists one record per CDR3 protein. The sample shows roughly 80,000 distinct CDR3 sequences, around 9.3% of them seen only once. Time point of the sample: healthy volunteer bleed at 6 weeks. RNA extraction used unfractionated whole blood as the source of total RNA. Sequencing input: whole blood. The source of these receptors is a female donor in good health. Some clones in this sample may be carry-over from other donors' samples.

This clonotype was observed at least ten times. The V call is TRBV3-1, the J call TRBJ2-1, with D maybe TRBD1 (6 bases). Germline lookup yields CDR1 LGHDT and CDR2 YNNKEL (reference sequence). V was cut by 6 bases and J by 3 bases, with 9 bases left in between. This CDR3 has 13 residues. Here the CDR3 DNA reads TGTGCCAGCAGGCGGACAGACTACAATGAGCAGTTCTTC. The encoded protein is CASRRTDYNEQFF.

V usage is TRBV12-3 or TRBV12-4 and J usage is TRBJ1-2; D not certain. The ends were cut back, 3 bases at V and 7 bases at J, with 9 bases in the middle. The CDR3 loop spans 12 amino acids. The CDR3 here is CASSLEGAGYTF. The CDR3 DNA is TGTGCCAGCAGTTTGGAGGGCGCTGGCTACACCTTC.

This clonotype has only a few counts. This chain uses TRBV2 with TRBJ1-5; possible D gene TRBD1, 6 bases. V lost 6 bases and J 0 bases, leaving 12 bases between the germline ends. Germline values: CDR1 SNHLY, CDR2 FYNNEI. This CDR3 region has 15 residues. In DNA form, the CDR3 reads TGTGCCAGCAGAAGGACAGAAGATAGCAATCAGCCCCAGCATTTT. This gives the protein CASRRTEDSNQPQHF.

This clonotype was detected ten times or more. The chain couples TRBV20-1 to TRBJ2-3; D gene uncertain. The CDR3 length is 13 residues. V was cut by 1 base and J by 2 bases, with 7 bases left in between. Germline assignment: CDR1 DFQATT and CDR2 SNEGSKA (reference sequence). CDR3 loop: CSARGPDTDTQYF. The CDR3 DNA sequence: TGCAGTGCTAGAGGCCCAGACACAGATACGCAGTATTTT.

This clonotype was observed many times. V gene TRBV5-1 combines with J gene TRBJ1-2, with a weak D call TRBD1 (5 bases). This CDR3 has 15 residues. Per the germline V gene, CDR1 is SGHRS and CDR2 is YFSETQ. V lost 0 bases and J 7 bases, leaving 16 bases between the germline ends. DNA for the CDR3: TGCGCCAGCAGCTTGGTTATTGGGGCTTCCAGTGGCTACACCTTC. Translation gives CASSLVIGASSGYTF.

This clonotype was seen ten or more times. This sequence joins TRBV6-5 and TRBJ2-7; 9 nucleotides align to TRBD1. This CDR3 is 21 amino acids long. The V gene end was trimmed by 2 bases and the J gene end by 0 bases; junction bases not matched to a gene: 20. The germline gives CDR1 MNHEY, CDR2 SVGAGI. The CDR3 reads CASSYLKPGTGRGQVSYEQYF. The DNA of the CDR3 is TGTGCCAGCAGTTACCTGAAACCCGGGACAGGGCGAGGACAGGTCTCCTACGAGCAGTACTTC.